This T cell receptor beta chain is drawn from a study of blood T cell repertoires in COVID-19. Germline lookup yields CDR1 SQVTM and CDR2 ANQGSEA. The CDR3 loop spans 13 amino acids. V lost 2 bases, J lost 6 bases, and 14 bases lay in between. The assay was immunoSEQ multiplex PCR, and TCRdb's table has in-frame clones only and misses some. The sample lists nearly 350,000 clones; about 90% were seen once. This sequence was found in a woman younger than 45 who had recovered from COVID-19. What was sequenced was PBMCs or T cells enriched from blood (not recorded which). The V call is TRBV29-1, the J call TRBJ2-7; TRBD2 is a possible D gene (6 bases). This CDR3 is CSVETLGEAEQYF. CDR3 in DNA: TGCAGCGTTGAAACGCTGGGGGAGGCCGAGCAGTACTTC.